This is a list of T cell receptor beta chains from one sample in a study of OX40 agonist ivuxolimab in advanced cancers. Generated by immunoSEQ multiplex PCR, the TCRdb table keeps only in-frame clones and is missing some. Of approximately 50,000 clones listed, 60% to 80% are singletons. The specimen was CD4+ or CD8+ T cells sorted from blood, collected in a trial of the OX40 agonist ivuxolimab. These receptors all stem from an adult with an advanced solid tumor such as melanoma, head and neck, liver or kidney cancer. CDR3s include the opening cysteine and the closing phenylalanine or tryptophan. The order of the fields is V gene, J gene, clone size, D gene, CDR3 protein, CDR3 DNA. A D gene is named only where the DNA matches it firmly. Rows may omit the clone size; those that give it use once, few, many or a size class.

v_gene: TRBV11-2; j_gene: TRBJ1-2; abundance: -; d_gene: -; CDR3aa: CASSLASGRGYTF; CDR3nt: TGTGCCAGCAGCTTAGCCAGTGGCCGTGGCTACACCTTC
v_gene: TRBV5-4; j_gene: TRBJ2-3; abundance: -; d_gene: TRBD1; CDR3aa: CASSLGTGITDTQYF; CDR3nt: TGTGCCAGCAGCTTGGGGACAGGGATCACAGATACGCAGTATTTT
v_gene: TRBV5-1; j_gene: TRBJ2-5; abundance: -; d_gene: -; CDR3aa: CASSLEGETQYF; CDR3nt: TGCGCCAGCAGCTTGGAGGGCGAGACCCAGTACTTC
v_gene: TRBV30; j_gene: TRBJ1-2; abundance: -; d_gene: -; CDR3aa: CAWRGVKAYGYTF; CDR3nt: TGTGCCTGGAGGGGAGTTAAAGCCTATGGCTACACCTTC
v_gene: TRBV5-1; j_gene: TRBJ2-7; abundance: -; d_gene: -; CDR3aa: CASREAGGLYEQYF; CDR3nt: TGCGCCAGCAGGGAAGCGGGCGGTCTCTACGAGCAGTACTTC
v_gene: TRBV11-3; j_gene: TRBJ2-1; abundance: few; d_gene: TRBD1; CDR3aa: CASSPRLGQGNNEQFF; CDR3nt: TGTGCCAGCAGCCCTAGATTAGGACAGGGGAACAATGAGCAGTTCTTC
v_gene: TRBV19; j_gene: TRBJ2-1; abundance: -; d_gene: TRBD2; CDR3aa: CASSITLGLAGGGPFEQFF; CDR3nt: TGTGCCAGTAGTATCACCCTGGGACTAGCGGGAGGCGGACCCTTTGAGCAGTTCTTC
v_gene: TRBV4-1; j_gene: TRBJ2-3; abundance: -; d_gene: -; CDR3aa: CASSHGRASSTDTQYF; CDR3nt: TGCGCCAGCAGCCACGGCAGGGCGAGTAGCACAGATACGCAGTATTTT
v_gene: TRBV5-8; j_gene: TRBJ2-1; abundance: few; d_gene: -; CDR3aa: CASSLVVGHEQFF; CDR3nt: TGTGCCAGCAGCTTGGTCGTGGGCCATGAGCAGTTCTTC
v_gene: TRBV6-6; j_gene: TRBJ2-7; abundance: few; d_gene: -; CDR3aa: CASSYFPGGNYEQYF; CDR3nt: TGTGCCAGCAGTTACTTCCCCGGAGGAAACTACGAGCAGTACTTC
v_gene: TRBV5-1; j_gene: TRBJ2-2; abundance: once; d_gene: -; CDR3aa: CASSFEGGNTGELFF; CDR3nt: TGCGCCAGCAGCTTTGAAGGTGGGAACACCGGGGAGCTGTTTTTT
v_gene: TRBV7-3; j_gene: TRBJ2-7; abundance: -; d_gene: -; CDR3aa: CASSLTALGTYEQYF; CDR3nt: TGTGCCAGCAGCTTAACAGCCTTGGGAACCTACGAGCAGTACTTC
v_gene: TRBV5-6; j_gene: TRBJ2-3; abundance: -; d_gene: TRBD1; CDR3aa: CASSQGQHLTDTQYF; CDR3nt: TGTGCCAGCAGCCAGGGACAGCACCTTACAGATACGCAGTATTTT
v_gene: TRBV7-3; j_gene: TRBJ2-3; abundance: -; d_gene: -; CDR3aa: CASSSLEEDTQYF; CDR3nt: TGTGCCAGCAGCTCTCTCGAGGAGGATACGCAGTATTTT
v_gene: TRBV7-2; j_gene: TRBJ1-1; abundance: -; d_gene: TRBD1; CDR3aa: CASIRMTGGYTEAFF; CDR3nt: TGTGCCAGCATCCGCATGACAGGGGGCTACACTGAAGCTTTCTTT
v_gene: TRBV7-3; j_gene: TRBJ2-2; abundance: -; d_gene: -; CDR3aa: CASSAGGELFF; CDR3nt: TGTGCCAGCAGCGCCGGTGGGGAGCTGTTTTTT
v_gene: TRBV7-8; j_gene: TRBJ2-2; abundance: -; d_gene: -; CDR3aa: CALRPGQGVIANTGELFF; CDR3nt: TGTGCCCTTAGGCCGGGGCAGGGTGTAATTGCGAACACCGGGGAGCTGTTTTTT
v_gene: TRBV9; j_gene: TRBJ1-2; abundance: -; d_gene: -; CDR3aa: CASAGARGLGGYTF; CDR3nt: TGTGCCAGCGCCGGGGCCAGGGGCTTGGGGGGCTACACCTTC
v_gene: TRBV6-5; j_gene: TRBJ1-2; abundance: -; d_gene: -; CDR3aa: CASSSGRGVYTF; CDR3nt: TGTGCCAGCAGTTCGGGCCGTGGTGTCTACACCTTC
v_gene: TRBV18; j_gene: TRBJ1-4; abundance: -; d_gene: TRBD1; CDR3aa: CASSLQGQGNEKLFF; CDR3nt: TGTGCCAGCTCACTTCAGGGACAGGGAAACGAAAAACTGTTTTTT
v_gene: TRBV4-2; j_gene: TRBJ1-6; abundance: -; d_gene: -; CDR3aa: CASSQEGGSRPLHF; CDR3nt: TGTGCCAGCAGCCAAGAGGGCGGCAGTCGTCCCCTCCACTTT
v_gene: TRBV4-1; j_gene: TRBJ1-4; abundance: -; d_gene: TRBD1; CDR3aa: CASSQGLGRTGGEKLFF; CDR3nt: TGCGCCAGCAGCCAAGGTTTGGGTAGGACAGGGGGAGAAAAACTGTTTTTT
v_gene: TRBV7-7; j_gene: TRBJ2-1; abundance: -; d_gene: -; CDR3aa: CASSSQIGNEQFF; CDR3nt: TGTGCCAGCAGCTCCCAGATAGGAAATGAGCAGTTCTTC
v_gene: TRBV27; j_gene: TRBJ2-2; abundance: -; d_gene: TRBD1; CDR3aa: CASSRAPGQGLNTGELFF; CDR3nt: TGTGCCAGCAGTCGCGCCCCGGGACAGGGATTGAACACCGGGGAGCTGTTTTTT
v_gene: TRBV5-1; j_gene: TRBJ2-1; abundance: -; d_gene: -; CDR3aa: CASSRLTDYNEQFF; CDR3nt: TGCGCCAGCAGCAGACTGACAGACTACAATGAGCAGTTCTTC